Given below is one T cell receptor (beta chain) in context. Using immunoSEQ multiplex PCR, the repertoire was profiled, and TCRdb retains in-frame clones only, with some absent. Here the sample spans under 400,000 clones, around 91% being singletons. Germline assignment: CDR1 LGHNA and CDR2 YSLEER. This CDR3 spans 17 amino acids. Trimming took 4 bases from V and 2 from J; bases not matched to a gene: 8. The data are from a study of blood T cell repertoires in COVID-19. The chain has TRBV4-3 and TRBJ1-2; 12 nucleotides match TRBD1. The origin of this receptor is a man younger than 30 with active or convalescent COVID-19. The sequenced material came from peripheral blood. The CDR3 sequence is CASSPGTGGQLNYGYTF. CDR3 nucleotide sequence: TGCGCCAGCAGCCCCGGGACAGGGGGCCAACTGAACTATGGCTACACCTTC.